Below, one TCR beta chain is given with its context. Its antigen is still unknown. Sequenced by immunoSEQ multiplex PCR; TCRdb stores in-frame clones only, minus some. The data show about 730 clones, with about a third seen just once and about 20% held by the top ten. This entry belongs to a study of T cells in localized non-small cell lung cancer. Trimming at V came to 0 bases and at J to 4 bases, leaving 4 bases not matched to a gene. Germline V gene data show CDR1 as GTSNPN and CDR2 as SVGIG (reference sequence). This CDR3 contains 15 residues. General study points: Sequencing involved a lone tumor region, leaving heterogeneity possible.

This sequence joins TRBV30 and TRBJ2-2; TRBD2 matches 8 bases. The source material was normal lung tissue next to the tumor, sampled before any cancer treatment. The receptor comes from a man between 35 and 75 years old with stage II lung adenocarcinoma. The CDR3 here is CAWSVSAGVTGELFF. The CDR3 region has the DNA TGTGCCTGGAGTGTTTCAGCGGGAGTCACCGGGGAGCTGTTTTTT.